This T cell receptor beta chain was captured in a study of blood T cell repertoires in COVID-19. Study information: Spain, Italy and the United States supplied samples that represented acute and convalescent COVID-19. PBMCs, B-cell-depleted T cells, or T cells provided the cDNA or gDNA that made up the material.

Under the authors' procedure: Reference gene primer amplification gave nucleated cell count estimates. TCRdb's table, derived via immunoSEQ multiplex PCR, lists solely in-frame clones and lacks some. The V and J calls and clone size were taken over from that table, and D and trimming were inferred from the DNA. This sample has some 74,000 clones, with approximately 76% found just once. V dropped 7 bases and J dropped 6; count of bases not matched to a gene: 9. The CDR3 is made up of 14 amino acids. Per the germline V gene, CDR1 is MNHEY and CDR2 is SVGAGI. V is TRBV6-5 and J is TRBJ1-2; 9 nucleotides line up with TRBD1. This sequence originates from a man in his 70s with active or convalescent COVID-19. Sequenced material: peripheral blood. The CDR3 DNA reads as TGTGCCAGCAACCCGGGACAGGGAACCCATGGCTACACCTTC. This codes for CASNPGQGTHGYTF.